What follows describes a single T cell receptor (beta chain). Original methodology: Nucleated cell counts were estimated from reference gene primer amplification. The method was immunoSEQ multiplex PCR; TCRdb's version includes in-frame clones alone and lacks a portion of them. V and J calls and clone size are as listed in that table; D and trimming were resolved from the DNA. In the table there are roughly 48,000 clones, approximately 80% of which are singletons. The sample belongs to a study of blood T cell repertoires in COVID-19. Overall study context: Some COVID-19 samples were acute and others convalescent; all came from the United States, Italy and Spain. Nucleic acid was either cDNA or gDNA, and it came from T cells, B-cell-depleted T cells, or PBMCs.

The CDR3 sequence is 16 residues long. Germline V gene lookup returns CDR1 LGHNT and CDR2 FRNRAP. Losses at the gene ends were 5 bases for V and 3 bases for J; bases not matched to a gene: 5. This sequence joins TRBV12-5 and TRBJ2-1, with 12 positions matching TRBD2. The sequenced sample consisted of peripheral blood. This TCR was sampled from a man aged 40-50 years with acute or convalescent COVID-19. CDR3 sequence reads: CASGLGTSGFYNEQFF. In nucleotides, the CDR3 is TGTGCTAGTGGTCTCGGGACTAGCGGGTTCTACAATGAGCAGTTCTTC.